The source of this T cell receptor (beta chain) is a study of control samples from healthy donors and cancer patients. Produced via immunoSEQ multiplex PCR; TCRdb's table is partial and in-frame only. Of some 150,000 clones detected, 96% appear once; the ten largest clones hold approximately 1%. V was trimmed by 5 bases and J by 4 bases, leaving 19 bases between them. In germline, CDR1 is SGHTA, CDR2 FQGNSA. The length of the CDR3 is 16 residues. In this sample, this clone turned up a few times. Sequenced: blood. The chain is built from TRBV7-2 and TRBJ2-3, with a possible D match to TRBD2 (6 bases). The TCR was taken from a woman aged 25 to 39 in good health. The CDR3 nucleotides read TGTGCCAGCAGCCCCAATCGGCCCGGCGGGGCAGATACGCAGTATTTT. Translated: CASSPNRPGGADTQYF. Variable domain in full (rest from reference TRBV7-2 and TRBJ2-3): GAGVSQSPSNKVTEKGKDVELRCDPISGHTALYWYRQSLGQGLEFLIYFQGNSAPDKSGLPSDRFSAERTGGSVSTLTIQRTQQEDSAVYLCASSPNRPGGADTQYFGPGTRLTVL.